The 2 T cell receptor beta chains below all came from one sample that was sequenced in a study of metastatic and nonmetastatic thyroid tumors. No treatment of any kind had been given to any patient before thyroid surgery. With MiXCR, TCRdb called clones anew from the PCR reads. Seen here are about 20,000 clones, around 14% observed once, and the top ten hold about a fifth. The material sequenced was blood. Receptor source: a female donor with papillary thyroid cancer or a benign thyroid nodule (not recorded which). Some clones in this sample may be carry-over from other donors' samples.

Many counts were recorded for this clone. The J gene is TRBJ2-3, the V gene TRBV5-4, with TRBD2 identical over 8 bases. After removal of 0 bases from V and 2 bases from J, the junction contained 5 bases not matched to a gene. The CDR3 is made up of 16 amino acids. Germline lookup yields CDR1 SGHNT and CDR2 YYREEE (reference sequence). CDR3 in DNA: TGTGCCAGCAGCTTGGGACTAGCGACAGACACAGATACGCAGTATTTT. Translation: CASSLGLATDTDTQYF.

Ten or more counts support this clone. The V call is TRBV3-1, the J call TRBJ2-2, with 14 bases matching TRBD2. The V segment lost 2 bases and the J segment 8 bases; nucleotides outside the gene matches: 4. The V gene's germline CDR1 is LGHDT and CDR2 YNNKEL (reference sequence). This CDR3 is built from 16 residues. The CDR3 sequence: CASSQTGTSGSGELFF. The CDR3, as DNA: TGTGCCAGCAGCCAAACCGGGACTAGCGGGAGTGGGGAGCTGTTTTTT.